A single sample is the source of the 9 T cell receptor beta chains below, sequenced in a study of identical twins. TCRdb reanalysed the 5' RACE reads using MiXCR and keeps one entry per CDR3 protein. The data hold some 320,000 distinct CDR3 sequences, with roughly 12% observed a single time. The data also belong to a second study, concerning yellow fever vaccine responses in identical twins.

Input material: CD8+ T cells sorted from blood. These receptors originate from a woman under 30 in good health.

This clonotype was recorded at least ten times. The chain employs TRBV28 and TRBJ2-2; 8 positions match TRBD2. Germline values: CDR1 MDHEN, CDR2 SYDVKM. The CDR3 is 15 amino acids. The V and J ends lost 2 bases and 6 bases, in that order; junction bases with no gene match: 5. The CDR3: CASSLQAGEAGELFF. Written as DNA, the CDR3 is TGTGCCAGCAGTTTACAAGCGGGGGAAGCCGGGGAGCTGTTTTTT.

This clonotype occurred a few times. The gene calls are TRBV7-2 and TRBJ2-1; D uncertain. The CDR3 covers 14 residues. V lost 1 base and J lost 3, with 7 bases in between. Germline assignment: CDR1 SGHTA and CDR2 FQGNSA. For the CDR3, the DNA is TGTGCCAGCAGCTTAGTAGTACTCTACAATGAGCAGTTCTTC. Protein: CASSLVVLYNEQFF.

This clonotype occurred many times. The chain joins TRBV24-1 to TRBJ2-5; 13 bases line up with TRBD2. CDR1 and CDR2 from the germline V gene are KGHDR and SFDVKD. This CDR3 region has 18 residues. The J segment lost 1 base and the V segment lost 4 bases, leaving 8 bases of the junction unmatched. This CDR3 is CATSDTGLAGSPQETQYF. The DNA of the CDR3 is TGTGCCACCAGTGACACGGGACTAGCGGGGTCTCCCCAAGAGACCCAGTACTTC.

This chain links TRBV15 with TRBJ2-3, with TRBD2 as a possible D gene (5 bases). V was clipped by 1 base and J by 4 bases, with 12 bases between them. This CDR3 comprises 15 residues. Per the germline V gene, CDR1 is LNHNV and CDR2 is YYDKDF (reference sequence). The CDR3 nucleotides are TGTGCCACCAGCAGAGGTGGTGGGAGCGCAGATACGCAGTATTTT. This gives the protein CATSRGGGSADTQYF.

This clonotype was seen more than once but under ten times. V is TRBV4-1 and J is TRBJ2-7; D is unresolved. CDR3 size: 14 residues. Germline loops: CDR1 MGHRA, CDR2 YSYEKL. V lost 1 base to trimming and J lost 1 base, with 8 bases between them. In nucleotides, the CDR3 is TGCGCCAGCAGCCAAGGGTTGGGGTCCTACGAGCAGTACGTC. Translation: CASSQGLGSYEQYV.

As DNA, the CDR3 is TGCAGTGCTAGAGAAAGGTGGCTAGCGGGGGGAGAGACCCAGTACTTC. This encodes CSARERWLAGGETQYF. The rearrangement joins TRBV20-1 to TRBJ2-5, with 11 bases that match TRBD2. Germline loops: CDR1 DFQATT, CDR2 SNEGSKA (reference sequence). The CDR3 runs 16 residues. J gave up 4 bases and V 0 bases, and 7 bases lay outside the gene matches.

The chain recombines TRBV25-1 with TRBJ1-2; 7 nucleotides agree with TRBD1. CDR1 MGHDK and CDR2 SYGVNS come from the germline V gene. J lost 8 bases, V lost 3 bases, and 9 bases had no gene match. This CDR3 spans 14 amino acids. This CDR3 is CASSDFSAGGGYTF. The CDR3 region has the DNA TGTGCCAGCAGTGACTTTTCGGCAGGGGGAGGCTACACCTTC.

This clonotype has more than one count but fewer than ten. The chain combines TRBV27 with TRBJ2-2; the D call may be TRBD1 or TRBD2 (5 bases each). CDR3 length: 14 residues. Germline CDR1 is MNHEY and CDR2 is SMNVEV (reference sequence). With 6 bases removed from V and 6 bases from J, the gap between germline ends came to 14 bases. CDR3 sequence (DNA): TGTGCCAGCAGGAGCGCTGGGGGAGCCGGGGAGCTGTTTTTT. The encoded protein is CASRSAGGAGELFF.

The chain employs TRBV6-1 and TRBJ2-7; 11 nucleotides line up with TRBD1. CDR3 length: 14 amino acids. Looked up from germline, CDR1 is MNHNS and CDR2 is SASEGT. Trimming at V came to 2 bases and at J to 6 bases, leaving 3 bases not matched to a gene. CDR3 sequence: CASSELGTGGEQYF. The CDR3, as DNA: TGTGCCAGCAGTGAATTGGGGACAGGGGGCGAGCAGTACTTC.